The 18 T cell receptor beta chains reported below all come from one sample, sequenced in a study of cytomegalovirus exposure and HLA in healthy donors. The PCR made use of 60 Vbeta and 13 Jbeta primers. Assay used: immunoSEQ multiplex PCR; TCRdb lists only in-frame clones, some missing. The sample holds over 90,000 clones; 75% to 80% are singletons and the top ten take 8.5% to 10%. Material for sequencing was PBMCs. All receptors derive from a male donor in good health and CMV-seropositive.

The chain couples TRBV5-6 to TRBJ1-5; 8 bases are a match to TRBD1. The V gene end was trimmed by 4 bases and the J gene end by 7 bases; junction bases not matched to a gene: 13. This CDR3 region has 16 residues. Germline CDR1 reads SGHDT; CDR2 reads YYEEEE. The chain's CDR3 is CASSRQGAGGIQPQHF. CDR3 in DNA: TGTGCCAGCAGCAGGCAGGGGGCGGGAGGGATCCAGCCCCAGCATTTT.

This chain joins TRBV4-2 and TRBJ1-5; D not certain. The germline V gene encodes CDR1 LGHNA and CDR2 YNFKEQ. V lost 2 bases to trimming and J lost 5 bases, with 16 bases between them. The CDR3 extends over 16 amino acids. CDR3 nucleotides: TGTGCCAGCAGCCAAAAGGAGGGAGACCCCTATCAGCCCCAGCATTTT. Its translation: CASSQKEGDPYQPQHF.

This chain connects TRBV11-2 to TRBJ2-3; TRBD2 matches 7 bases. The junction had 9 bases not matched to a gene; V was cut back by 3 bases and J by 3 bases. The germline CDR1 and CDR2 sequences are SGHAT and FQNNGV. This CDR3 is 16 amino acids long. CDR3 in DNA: TGTGCCAGCAGCTTGAGTCCGGGAGGTAGGACAGATACGCAGTATTTT. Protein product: CASSLSPGGRTDTQYF.

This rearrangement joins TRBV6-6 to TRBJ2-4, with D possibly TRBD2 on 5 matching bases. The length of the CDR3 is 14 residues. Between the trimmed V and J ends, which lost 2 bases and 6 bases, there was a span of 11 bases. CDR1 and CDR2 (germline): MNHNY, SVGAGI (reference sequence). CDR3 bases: TGTGCCAGCAGTTACCTACGGGAAGCAAACATTCAGTACTTC. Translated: CASSYLREANIQYF.

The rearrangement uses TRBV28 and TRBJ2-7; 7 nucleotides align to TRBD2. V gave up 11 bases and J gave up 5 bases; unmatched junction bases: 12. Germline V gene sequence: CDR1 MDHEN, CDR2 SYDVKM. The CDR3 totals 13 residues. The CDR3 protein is CAAPCGRENEQYF. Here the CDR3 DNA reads TGTGCCGCCCCTTGCGGGAGAGAGAACGAGCAGTACTTC.

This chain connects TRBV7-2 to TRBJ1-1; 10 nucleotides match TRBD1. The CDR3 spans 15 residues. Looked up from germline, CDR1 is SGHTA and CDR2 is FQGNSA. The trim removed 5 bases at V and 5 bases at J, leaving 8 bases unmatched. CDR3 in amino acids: CASSRETGGVTEAFF. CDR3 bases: TGTGCCAGCAGCCGGGAGACAGGGGGCGTTACTGAAGCTTTCTTT.

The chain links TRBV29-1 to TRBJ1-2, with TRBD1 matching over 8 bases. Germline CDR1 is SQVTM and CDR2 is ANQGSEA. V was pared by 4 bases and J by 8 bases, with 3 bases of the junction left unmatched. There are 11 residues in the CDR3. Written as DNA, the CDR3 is TGCAGCGTTGCGGCAGGGGGCGGCTACACCTTC. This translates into CSVAAGGGYTF.

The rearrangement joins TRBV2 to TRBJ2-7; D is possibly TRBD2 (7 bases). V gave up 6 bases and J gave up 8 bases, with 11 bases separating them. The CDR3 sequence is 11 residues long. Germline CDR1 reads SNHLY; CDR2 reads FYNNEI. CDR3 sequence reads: CASRYGGQQYF. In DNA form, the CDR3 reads TGTGCCAGCAGATACGGGGGGCAGCAGTACTTC. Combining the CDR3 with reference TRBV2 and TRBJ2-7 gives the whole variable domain EPEVTQTPSHQVTQMGQEVILRCVPISNHLYFYWYRQILGQKVEFLVSFYNNEISEKSEIFDDQFSVERPDGSNFTLKIRSTKLEDSAMYFCASRYGGQQYFGPGTRLTVT.

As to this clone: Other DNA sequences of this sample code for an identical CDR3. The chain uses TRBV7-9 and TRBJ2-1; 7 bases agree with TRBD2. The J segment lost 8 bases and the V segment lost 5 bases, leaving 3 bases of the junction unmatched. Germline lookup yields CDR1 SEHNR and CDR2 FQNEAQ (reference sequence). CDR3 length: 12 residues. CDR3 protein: CASSNLADEQFF. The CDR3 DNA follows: TGTGCCAGCAGCAATCTAGCGGATGAGCAGTTCTTC.

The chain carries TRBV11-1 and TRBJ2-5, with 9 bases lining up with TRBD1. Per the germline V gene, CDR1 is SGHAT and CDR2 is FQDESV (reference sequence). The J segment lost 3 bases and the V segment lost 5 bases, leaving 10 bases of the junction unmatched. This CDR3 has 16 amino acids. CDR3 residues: CASSPWTGATKETQYF. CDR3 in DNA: TGTGCCAGCAGCCCCTGGACAGGGGCAACGAAAGAGACCCAGTACTTC.

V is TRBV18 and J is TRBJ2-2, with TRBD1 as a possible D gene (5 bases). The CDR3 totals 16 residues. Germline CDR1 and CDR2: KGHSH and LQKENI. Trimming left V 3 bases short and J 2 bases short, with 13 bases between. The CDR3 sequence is CASSPGHLPNTGELFF. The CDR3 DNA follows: TGTGCCAGCTCACCCGGACACTTACCCAACACCGGGGAGCTGTTTTTT.

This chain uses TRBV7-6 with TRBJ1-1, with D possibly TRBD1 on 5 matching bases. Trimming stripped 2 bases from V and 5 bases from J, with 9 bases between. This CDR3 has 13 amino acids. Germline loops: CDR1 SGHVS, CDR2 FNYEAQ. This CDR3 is CASSLRGKTEAFF. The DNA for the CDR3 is TGTGCCAGCAGCTTAAGGGGCAAGACTGAAGCTTTCTTT.

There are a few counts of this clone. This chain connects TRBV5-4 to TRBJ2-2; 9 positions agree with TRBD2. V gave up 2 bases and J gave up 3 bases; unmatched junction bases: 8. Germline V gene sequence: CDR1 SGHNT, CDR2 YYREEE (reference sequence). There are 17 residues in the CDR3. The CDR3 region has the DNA TGTGCCAGCAGCTTAGTTAGCGGGAGCGGGTACACCGGGGAGCTGTTTTTT. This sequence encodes CASSLVSGSGYTGELFF.

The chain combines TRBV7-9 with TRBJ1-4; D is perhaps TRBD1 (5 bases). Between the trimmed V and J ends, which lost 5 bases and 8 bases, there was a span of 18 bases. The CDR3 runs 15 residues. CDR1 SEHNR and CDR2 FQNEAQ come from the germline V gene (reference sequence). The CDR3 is CASSPSGTRGEKLFF. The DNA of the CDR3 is TGTGCCAGCAGCCCGTCCGGGACTCGGGGCGAAAAACTGTTTTTT.

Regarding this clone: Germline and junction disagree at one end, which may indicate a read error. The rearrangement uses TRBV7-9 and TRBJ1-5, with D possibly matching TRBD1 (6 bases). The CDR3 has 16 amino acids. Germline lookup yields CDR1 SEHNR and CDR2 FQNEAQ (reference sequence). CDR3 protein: CSSSLMAPTGPQPQHF. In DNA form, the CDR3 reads TGTTCCAGCAGCTTAATGGCACCAACAGGGCCCCAGCCCCAGCATTTT.

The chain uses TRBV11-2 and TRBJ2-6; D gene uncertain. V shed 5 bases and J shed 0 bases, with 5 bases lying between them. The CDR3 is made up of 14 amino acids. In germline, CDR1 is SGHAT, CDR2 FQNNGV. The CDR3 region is CASSQNSGANVLTF. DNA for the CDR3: TGTGCCAGCAGCCAAAACTCTGGGGCCAACGTCCTGACTTTC.

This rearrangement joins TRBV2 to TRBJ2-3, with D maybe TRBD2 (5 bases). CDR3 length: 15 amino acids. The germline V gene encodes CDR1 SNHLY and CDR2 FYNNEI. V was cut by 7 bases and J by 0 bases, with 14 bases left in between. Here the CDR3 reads CASTRGLASTDTQYF. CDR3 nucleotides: TGTGCCAGCACCCGTGGACTTGCAAGCACAGATACGCAGTATTTT.

The CDR3 nucleotides are TGTGCCAGCAGCCCACAGGACAGGGCCTCAGATACGCAGTATTTT. This encodes CASSPQDRASDTQYF. This chain connects TRBV5-5 to TRBJ2-3, with TRBD1 matching over 8 bases. Germline V gene lookup returns CDR1 SGHKS and CDR2 YYEKEE (reference sequence). The CDR3 runs 15 residues. Trimming cost V 4 bases and J 4 bases; bases outside gene matches: 8.